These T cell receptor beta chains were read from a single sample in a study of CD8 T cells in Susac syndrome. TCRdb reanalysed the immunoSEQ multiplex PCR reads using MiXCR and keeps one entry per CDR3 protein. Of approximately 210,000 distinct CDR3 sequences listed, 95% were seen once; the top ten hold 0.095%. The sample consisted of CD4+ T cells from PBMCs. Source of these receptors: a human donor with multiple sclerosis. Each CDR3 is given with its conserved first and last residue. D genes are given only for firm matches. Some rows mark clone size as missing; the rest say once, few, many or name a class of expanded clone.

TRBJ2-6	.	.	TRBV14	CASSHGANVLTF	TGTGCCAGCAGCCATGGGGCCAACGTCCTGACTTTC
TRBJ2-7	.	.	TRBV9	CASSVGGRVSEQYF	TGTGCCAGCAGCGTAGGTGGCAGGGTGTCCGAGCAGTACTTC
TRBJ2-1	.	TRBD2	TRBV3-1	CASSQGPSGNGNEQFF	TGTGCCAGCAGCCAAGGACCCAGCGGGAATGGCAATGAGCAGTTCTTC
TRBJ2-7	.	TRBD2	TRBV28	CASSLTSGSSYEQYF	TGTGCCAGCAGTCTAACTAGCGGGAGCTCCTACGAGCAGTACTTC
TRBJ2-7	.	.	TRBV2	CASSPITQEEQYF	TGTGCCAGCAGTCCAATTACCCAAGAGGAGCAGTACTTC
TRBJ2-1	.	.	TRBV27	CASTRGGSYNEQFF	TGTGCCAGCACTAGGGGGGGCTCCTACAATGAGCAGTTCTTC
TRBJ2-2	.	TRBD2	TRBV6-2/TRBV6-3	CASSPSGLEAGELFF	TGTGCCAGCAGTCCTAGCGGTTTAGAGGCCGGGGAGCTGTTTTTT
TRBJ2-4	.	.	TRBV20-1	CSAFKGVGGNIQYF	TGCAGTGCTTTCAAGGGGGTCGGAGGGAACATTCAGTACTTC
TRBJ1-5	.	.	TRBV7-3	CASSIMPNQPQHF	TGTGCCAGCAGCATAATGCCGAATCAGCCCCAGCATTTT
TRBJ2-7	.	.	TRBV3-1	CASSPHGTIPTYEQYF	TGTGCCAGCAGCCCACACGGGACGATCCCTACCTACGAGCAGTACTTC
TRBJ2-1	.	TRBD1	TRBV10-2	CAASGDRANNEQFF	TGCGCCGCCTCGGGGGACAGGGCGAACAATGAGCAGTTCTTC
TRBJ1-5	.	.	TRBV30	CAWSVPRGSNQPQHF	TGTGCCTGGAGTGTACCCAGGGGCAGCAATCAGCCCCAGCATTTT
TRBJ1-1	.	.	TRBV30	CAWSKGSWNTEAFF	TGTGCCTGGAGTAAAGGGAGTTGGAACACTGAAGCTTTCTTT
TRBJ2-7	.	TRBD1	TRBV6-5	CASTTGSSYEQYF	TGTGCCAGTACGACAGGGAGCTCCTACGAGCAGTACTTC
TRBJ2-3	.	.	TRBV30	CAWNPGTDTQYF	TGTGCCTGGAACCCGGGGACAGATACGCAGTATTTT
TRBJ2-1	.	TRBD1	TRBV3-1	CASSLDRGPPFF	TGTGCCAGCAGCCTTGACAGGGGCCCTCCGTTCTTC
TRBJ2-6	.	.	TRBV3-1	CASSPLRQSGANVLTF	TGTGCCAGCAGCCCCTTACGACAGTCCGGGGCCAACGTCCTGACTTTC
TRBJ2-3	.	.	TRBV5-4	CASRQDSTDTQYF	TGTGCCAGCAGGCAGGACAGTACAGATACGCAGTATTTT
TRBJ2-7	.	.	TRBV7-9	CASSSVLRGTYEQYF	TGTGCCAGCAGCTCGGTACTTAGGGGGACCTACGAGCAGTACTTC
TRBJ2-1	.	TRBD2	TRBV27	CASSLSRGLGQFF	TGTGCCAGCAGTTTATCGCGGGGGTTGGGACAGTTCTTC
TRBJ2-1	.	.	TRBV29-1	CSVADNEQFF	TGCAGCGTCGCAGACAATGAGCAGTTCTTC
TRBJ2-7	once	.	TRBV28	CASSFSAEQYF	TGTGCCAGCAGTTTTTCCGCCGAGCAGTACTTC
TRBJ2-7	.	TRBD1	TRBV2	CASHRGLGQGGYEQYF	TGTGCCAGCCACCGCGGCCTCGGACAGGGAGGATACGAGCAGTACTTC
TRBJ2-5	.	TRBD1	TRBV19	CASSTTGGQETQYF	TGTGCCAGTAGCACCACAGGGGGACAAGAGACCCAGTACTTC
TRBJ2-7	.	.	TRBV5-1	CASSSDRDTKRYEQYF	TGCGCCAGCAGTTCCGACCGGGACACCAAACGCTACGAGCAGTACTTC
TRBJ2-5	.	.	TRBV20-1	CSVPMGASSETQYF	TGCAGTGTCCCCATGGGGGCTAGTTCGGAGACCCAGTACTTC
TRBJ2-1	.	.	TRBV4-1	CASKALGGHNEQFF	TGCGCCAGCAAGGCCTTGGGGGGGCACAATGAGCAGTTCTTC
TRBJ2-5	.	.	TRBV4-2	CASSQDGRETQYF	TGTGCCAGCAGCCAAGATGGGAGAGAGACCCAGTACTTC
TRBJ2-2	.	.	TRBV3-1	CASSSRNTGELFF	TGTGCCAGCAGTTCGCGAAACACCGGGGAGCTGTTTTTT
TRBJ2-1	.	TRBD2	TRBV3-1	CASSQEVSGRYNEQFF	TGTGCCAGCAGCCAAGAGGTGAGCGGGAGGTACAATGAGCAGTTCTTC
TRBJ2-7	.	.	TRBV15	CATSRDLATIAYEQYF	TGTGCCACCAGCAGAGATCTGGCTACTATTGCCTACGAGCAGTACTTC
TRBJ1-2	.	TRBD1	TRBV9	CASSVDRQGPYGYTF	TGTGCCAGCAGCGTAGACCGACAGGGTCCCTATGGCTACACCTTC
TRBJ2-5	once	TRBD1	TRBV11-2	CASSAGTGALVTQYF	TGTGCCAGCAGCGCCGGGACAGGCGCCCTTGTGACCCAGTACTTC
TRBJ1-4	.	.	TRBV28	CASNPGGTGGGEKLFF	TGTGCCAGCAACCCTGGGGGCACAGGTGGGGGTGAAAAACTGTTTTTT
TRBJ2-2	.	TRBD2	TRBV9	CASSVFPGGLDTGELFF	TGTGCCAGCAGCGTTTTTCCGGGAGGGCTCGACACCGGGGAGCTGTTTTTT
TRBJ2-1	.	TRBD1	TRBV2	CASSRDRGRWEQFF	TGTGCCAGCAGTCGAGACAGGGGGCGATGGGAGCAGTTCTTC